This TCR beta chain was documented in a study of cytomegalovirus exposure and HLA in healthy donors. PCR involved 60 Vbeta and 13 Jbeta primers. Method: immunoSEQ multiplex PCR; TCRdb's copy keeps in-frame clones and lacks some. This table holds about 130,000 clones, about 73% found once. This CDR3 region has 15 residues. The V and J ends lost 5 bases and 8 bases, in that order; junction bases with no gene match: 12. CDR1 and CDR2 from the germline V gene are SGHAT and FQNNGV. This sequence joins TRBV11-2 and TRBJ1-1; 9 nucleotides align to TRBD1. The receptor's source is a woman between 40 and 55 years old in good health and CMV-seropositive. The sequenced material came from PBMCs. The CDR3 reads CASSRIQGAVPEAFF. The CDR3 DNA reads as TGTGCCAGCAGCCGGATACAGGGGGCGGTCCCAGAAGCTTTCTTT.